These 32 T cell receptor beta chains were sequenced from one sample in a study of cytomegalovirus exposure and HLA in healthy donors. PCR used 60 Vbeta primers and 13 Jbeta primers. Libraries were prepared by immunoSEQ multiplex PCR; TCRdb keeps only in-frame clonotypes and omits some of them. The sample holds fewer than 200,000 clones, 65% to 90% seen once. Sample: PBMCs. These receptor sequences come from a girl aged 2 to 10 in good health and CMV-seropositive.

CDR3 residues: CASSVIGAGEQFF. In nucleotides, the CDR3 is TGTGCCAGCAGCGTCATCGGCGCGGGGGAGCAGTTCTTC. The J gene is TRBJ2-1, the V gene TRBV9; possibly TRBD2 for D (6 bases). This CDR3 is 13 amino acids long. Germline loops: CDR1 SGDLS, CDR2 YYNGEE. The V gene lost 2 bases and the J gene lost 10 bases, with 13 bases spanning the gap.

V is TRBV21-1 and J is TRBJ2-5; the table's D call of TRBD2 was not tested on the DNA. TRBV21-1 is designated a pseudogene. This CDR3 is built from 16 residues. The CDR3: CASSKTEVSGQETQYF. In DNA, the CDR3 is TGTGCCAGCAGCAAAACAGAGGTTAGCGGCCAAGAGACCCAGTACTTC.

This clone was seen just once. The rearrangement joins TRBV15 to TRBJ2-7, with D tentatively TRBD2 (6 bases). Trimming stripped 0 bases from V and 2 bases from J, with 11 bases between. The V gene's germline CDR1 is LNHNV and CDR2 YYDKDF (reference sequence). CDR3 length: 15 amino acids. CDR3 DNA sequence: TGTGCCACCAGCAGAGATCTAGCGCCCCCCTACGAGCAGTACTTC. Protein: CATSRDLAPPYEQYF.

This clone appeared many times. The V call is TRBV6-5, the J call TRBJ1-2, with D tentatively TRBD1 (5 bases). The CDR3 has 13 residues. V was trimmed by 5 bases and J by 4 bases, leaving 11 bases between them. Germline CDR1 and CDR2: MNHEY and SVGAGI. CDR3 loop: CASSTGGVYGYTF. The CDR3 nucleotides are TGTGCCAGCAGTACGGGGGGAGTCTATGGCTACACCTTC.

This clone was recorded only once. This sequence joins TRBV2 and TRBJ2-7; D may be TRBD1 (5 bases). This CDR3 has 14 amino acids. Germline CDR1 reads SNHLY; CDR2 reads FYNNEI. V shed 1 base and J shed 3 bases, with 10 bases lying between them. This chain's CDR3 is CASSEGQGLYEQYF. The CDR3 nucleotides read TGTGCCAGCAGTGAAGGGCAGGGTCTCTACGAGCAGTACTTC.

This chain joins TRBV18 and TRBJ1-1; D gene unclear. The CDR3 runs 12 residues. The germline gives CDR1 KGHSH, CDR2 LQKENI. V was pared by 1 base and J by 7 bases, with 7 bases between. The CDR3 sequence is CASSPRSLEAFF. As DNA, the CDR3 is TGTGCCAGCTCACCACGGAGTCTTGAAGCTTTCTTT.

The rearrangement joins TRBV6-4 to TRBJ2-7, with D possibly TRBD1 on 6 matching bases. V gave up 6 bases and J gave up 5 bases, with 17 bases separating them. CDR3 length: 14 residues. Germline loops: CDR1 MRHNA, CDR2 SNTAGT. The CDR3: CASSPTRGPDEQYF. The DNA of the CDR3 is TGTGCCAGCAGCCCCACCAGGGGTCCAGACGAGCAGTACTTC.

V usage is TRBV5-1 and J usage is TRBJ2-5; 11 bases match TRBD2. This CDR3 has 16 residues. Losses at the gene ends were 4 bases for V and 5 bases for J; bases not matched to a gene: 10. CDR1 is SGHRS and CDR2 is YFSETQ in the germline V gene. As DNA, the CDR3 is TGCGCCAGCAGCGTTAGCGGGAGGGCCCTTTGGGAGACCCAGTACTTC. Encoded protein: CASSVSGRALWETQYF.

This clone was recorded only once. The chain combines TRBV6-1 with TRBJ2-4; 16 bases match TRBD2. CDR1 is MNHNS and CDR2 is SASEGT in the germline V gene. The junction had 4 bases not matched to a gene; V was cut back by 5 bases and J by 9 bases. CDR3 length: 15 residues. The CDR3 protein is CASSPGTSGRGIQYF. Written as DNA, the CDR3 is TGTGCCAGCAGTCCGGGGACTAGCGGGAGGGGCATTCAGTACTTC.

CDR3 in amino acids: CASSLPSYWGKGDHEQYF. As DNA, the CDR3 is TGTGCCAGCAGCTTACCTTCATATTGGGGAAAGGGGGACCACGAGCAGTACTTC. The chain has TRBV7-6 and TRBJ2-7; possible D gene TRBD1, 6 bases. Germline CDR1 reads SGHVS; CDR2 reads FNYEAQ. Deletions cut 2 bases from V and 5 bases from J, with 25 bases between. The CDR3 has 18 amino acids.

The gene calls are TRBV18 and TRBJ1-1; 8 nucleotides agree with TRBD1. The germline gives CDR1 KGHSH, CDR2 LQKENI. The CDR3 consists of 12 residues. Unmatched junction bases numbered 6, after V lost 4 bases and J lost 11 bases. The CDR3 DNA reads TGTGCCAGCTCACAGGACAGGGCTCTCGCTTTCTTT. Translating it yields CASSQDRALAFF.

The CDR3 loop is CASSLPLTAGGPFEQFF. CDR3 DNA: TGTGCCAGCAGTTTACCCCTGACAGCGGGAGGGCCGTTTGAGCAGTTCTTC. The V and J genes are TRBV27 and TRBJ2-1, with 10 bases identical to TRBD2. The germline V gene has CDR1 MNHEY and CDR2 SMNVEV (reference sequence). V shed 2 bases, J shed 9 bases, and the junction held 13 bases outside the gene matches. The CDR3 contains 17 residues.

The gene calls are TRBV7-9 and TRBJ1-2; unclear D gene. This CDR3 has 17 residues. V was pared by 0 bases and J by 0 bases, with 14 bases between. Per the germline V gene, CDR1 is SEHNR and CDR2 is FQNEAQ (reference sequence). CDR3 amino acids: CASSLADWADANYGYTF. DNA for the CDR3: TGTGCCAGCAGCTTAGCGGATTGGGCCGATGCTAACTATGGCTACACCTTC.

The CDR3 sequence is CASSYGGRNTEAFF. CDR3 nucleotides: TGTGCCAGCAGTTACGGAGGCAGGAACACTGAAGCTTTCTTT. The J gene is TRBJ1-1, the V gene TRBV6-6; D gene uncertain. From germline, CDR1 is MNHNY and CDR2 SVGAGI (reference sequence). Trimming stripped 2 bases from V and 1 base from J, with 8 bases between. The CDR3 consists of 14 residues.

The chain joins TRBV13 to TRBJ2-5, with 9 bases fitting TRBD1. The J call is uncertain, as TRBJ2-7 better fits the DNA end. From germline, CDR1 is PRHDT and CDR2 FYEKMQ (reference sequence). The CDR3 has 16 amino acids. CDR3 sequence: CASSQTGTGSSYEQYF. CDR3 nucleotides: TGTGCCAGCAGCCAAACTGGGACAGGGAGCTCCTACGAGCAGTACTTC.

The CDR3 region has the DNA TGTGCCTGGAGAAACGGGATGTCGGGCCACAATGAGCAGTTCTTC. Amino acid sequence: CAWRNGMSGHNEQFF. J is TRBJ2-1 and V is TRBV30; a weak D match, TRBD2 (5 bases). V lost 3 bases to trimming and J lost 5 bases, with 17 bases between them. Germline V CDR1 and CDR2: GTSNPN, SVGIG (reference sequence). The CDR3 sequence is 15 residues long.

This chain uses TRBV11-2 with TRBJ2-6, with D perhaps matching TRBD2 (5 bases). CDR3 size: 16 residues. Germline V CDR1 and CDR2: SGHAT, FQNNGV. Trimming removed 5 bases from V and 0 bases from J, with 11 bases in between. The CDR3: CASSLRLTSGANVLTF. The CDR3, as DNA: TGTGCCAGCAGCCTACGACTAACCTCTGGGGCCAACGTCCTGACTTTC. Together with reference TRBV11-2 and TRBJ2-6, the CDR3 gives the full variable domain: EAGVAQSPRYKIIEKRQSVAFWCNPISGHATLYWYQQILGQGPKLLIQFQNNGVVDDSQLPKDRFSAERLKGVDSTLKIQPAKLEDSAVYLCASSLRLTSGANVLTFGAGSRLTVL.

The chain employs TRBV15 and TRBJ2-7; 7 bases agree with TRBD1. Trimming cost V 5 bases and J 4 bases; bases outside gene matches: 8. Germline V lookup: CDR1 LNHNV, CDR2 YYDKDF (reference sequence). This CDR3 has 14 residues. The CDR3 protein is CATSPTGPFYEQYF. The CDR3 DNA reads as TGTGCCACCAGCCCGACAGGGCCATTTTACGAGCAGTACTTC.

Only a few counts were recorded for this clone. V usage is TRBV4-1 and J usage is TRBJ1-5, with D unclear. The germline V and J ends were trimmed by 0 bases and 0 bases, with 9 bases remaining between them. Germline assignment: CDR1 MGHRA and CDR2 YSYEKL. CDR3 size: 16 residues. The CDR3 DNA reads TGCGCCAGCAGCCAAGATCTGGCAGATAGCAATCAGCCCCAGCATTTT. Protein: CASSQDLADSNQPQHF.

This chain connects TRBV25-1 to TRBJ2-2; a possible D gene is TRBD2 (6 bases). The CDR3 loop spans 12 amino acids. Germline values: CDR1 MGHDK, CDR2 SYGVNS. Trimming removed 4 bases at V and 6 bases at J, with 6 bases between. CDR3: CASSAGAGELFF. In DNA, the CDR3 is TGTGCCAGCAGTGCGGGGGCCGGGGAGCTGTTTTTT.

The chain couples TRBV2 to TRBJ2-2, with D unresolved. This CDR3 has 15 residues. V lost 4 bases and J lost 0, with 9 bases in between. Looked up from germline, CDR1 is SNHLY and CDR2 is FYNNEI. CDR3 protein: CASSGSRTNTGELFF. The CDR3 coding sequence is TGTGCCAGCAGTGGTTCTAGAACGAACACCGGGGAGCTGTTTTTT. Looking up the rest from reference TRBV2 and TRBJ2-2 gives the full variable domain: EPEVTQTPSHQVTQMGQEVILRCVPISNHLYFYWYRQILGQKVEFLVSFYNNEISEKSEIFDDQFSVERPDGSNFTLKIRSTKLEDSAMYFCASSGSRTNTGELFFGEGSRLTVL.

The V call is TRBV28, the J call TRBJ1-4; TRBD1 is a possible D gene (6 bases). The CDR3 is made up of 14 amino acids. V gave up 4 bases and J gave up 8 bases, with 14 bases separating them. Germline V gene data show CDR1 as MDHEN and CDR2 as SYDVKM. CDR3 DNA sequence: TGTGCCAGCAGTTCTACAGGGATTGGAGAAAAACTGTTTTTT. Translation: CASSSTGIGEKLFF.

The chain's CDR3 is CASRQMRPSSYEQYF. The CDR3 DNA follows: TGTGCCAGCAGACAAATGAGGCCCAGCTCCTACGAGCAGTACTTC. V usage is TRBV27 and J usage is TRBJ2-7; D is uncertain. The germline V and J ends were trimmed by 6 bases and 0 bases, with 15 bases remaining between them. The CDR3 has 15 amino acids. Germline-derived CDR1 and CDR2 are MNHEY and SMNVEV (reference sequence).

J is TRBJ1-1 and V is TRBV4-2; 7 bases align to TRBD1. This CDR3 spans 14 amino acids. Germline CDR1 is LGHNA and CDR2 is YNFKEQ. Trimming cost V 0 bases and J 7 bases; bases outside gene matches: 5. The CDR3 is CASSQDVGQIEAFF. CDR3 bases: TGTGCCAGCAGCCAAGATGTGGGACAGATTGAAGCTTTCTTT.

This chain links TRBV7-3 with TRBJ2-3, with D possibly matching TRBD1 (6 bases). This CDR3 spans 15 amino acids. The V end lost 9 bases, the J end lost 2 bases, and 18 bases lay between the germline ends. Looked up from germline, CDR1 is SGHTA and CDR2 is FQGTGA. This chain's CDR3 is CASKLGASATDTQYF. The CDR3 nucleotides read TGTGCCAGTAAACTGGGGGCCAGCGCCACAGATACGCAGTATTTT.

The chain is built from TRBV5-4 and TRBJ2-1; a weak D match, TRBD1 (6 bases). The CDR3 has 14 amino acids. V was shortened by 0 bases and J by 8 bases, with 12 bases between the two germline ends. CDR1 and CDR2 (germline): SGHNT, YYREEE (reference sequence). The CDR3 sequence is CASSLEQGSDEQFF. The CDR3 DNA reads TGTGCCAGCAGCTTGGAACAGGGAAGCGATGAGCAGTTCTTC.

The chain couples TRBV19 to TRBJ2-7, with 10 bases matching TRBD2. V trimming: 5 bases; J trimming: 7 bases; junction bases outside the gene matches: 20. CDR1 LNHDA and CDR2 SQIVND come from the germline V gene (reference sequence). The CDR3 consists of 18 residues. For the CDR3, the DNA is TGTGCCAGTAGTTCTAGCGGGAGCGCGAAAGGCAGCTCTCGGGAGCAGTACTTC. Amino acids: CASSSSGSAKGSSREQYF.

This chain links TRBV4-2 with TRBJ2-5; D possibly corresponds to TRBD2 (6 bases). The CDR3 runs to 16 residues. Trimming shortened V by 4 bases and J by 2 bases, and 17 bases separated the two germline ends. Germline V CDR1 and CDR2: LGHNA, YNFKEQ. The CDR3 sequence is CASSLTWDRGQETQYF. CDR3 sequence (DNA): TGTGCCAGCAGCCTTACGTGGGACCGGGGGCAAGAGACCCAGTACTTC.

The J gene is TRBJ2-7, the V gene TRBV14, with a weak D call TRBD2 (6 bases). CDR3 size: 14 residues. Germline-derived CDR1 and CDR2 are SGHDN and FVKESK. Between the trimmed V and J ends, which lost 4 bases and 2 bases, there was a span of 12 bases. CDR3 in amino acids: CASSPPGLTYEQYF. DNA of the CDR3: TGTGCCAGCAGCCCCCCGGGACTGACCTACGAGCAGTACTTC.

Only a few counts were recorded for this clone. The chain is built from TRBV5-6 and TRBJ1-2; D not resolved. The germline V gene encodes CDR1 SGHDT and CDR2 YYEEEE. Trimming cost V 1 base and J 8 bases, with 15 bases left between them. The CDR3 contains 14 residues. CDR3 in DNA: TGTGCCAGCAGCTTGCTTCGGGGATCGCTCGGCTACACCTTC. This sequence encodes CASSLLRGSLGYTF.

This clone was observed a single time. V usage is TRBV5-1 and J usage is TRBJ1-2, with 10 bases matching TRBD1. Germline CDR1 and CDR2: SGHRS and YFSETQ. The CDR3 length is 16 residues. V gave up 0 bases and J gave up 5 bases; unmatched junction bases: 7. The DNA for the CDR3 is TGCGCCAGCAGCTTGGACGACAGGGGGCTCATTTATGGCTACACCTTC. Protein sequence: CASSLDDRGLIYGYTF. The entire variable domain, with the rest obtained from reference TRBV5-1 and TRBJ1-2, is as follows: KAGVTQTPRYLIKTRGQQVTLSCSPISGHRSVSWYQQTPGQGLQFLFEYFSETQRNKGNFPGRFSGRQFSNSRSEMNVSTLELGDSALYLCASSLDDRGLIYGYTFGSGTRLTVV.

This clone was detected only once. V usage is TRBV28 and J usage is TRBJ2-7; D possibly corresponds to TRBD1 (5 bases). Germline V gives CDR1 MDHEN, CDR2 SYDVKM. CDR3 length: 14 amino acids. V was pared by 6 bases and J by 0 bases, with 12 bases between. CDR3 protein: CASRQQALSYEQYF. CDR3 sequence (DNA): TGTGCCAGCAGACAACAGGCGCTCTCCTACGAGCAGTACTTC.